The rows below give T cell receptor beta chains drawn from one sample of a study of blood T cell repertoires in COVID-19. Sequenced by immunoSEQ multiplex PCR; TCRdb stores in-frame clones only, minus some. The data hold 50,000 to 65,000 clones, with around nine tenths observed a single time. The material sequenced was peripheral blood. Receptors were obtained from a man in his 70s with acute or convalescent COVID-19. CDR3s include the opening cysteine and the closing phenylalanine or tryptophan. Each record gives: V gene, J gene, D gene, clone size, CDR3 protein, CDR3 DNA. A D gene is named only where the DNA matches it firmly. Size is omitted from some rows. Given values are once, few, many or a class for expanded clones.

TRBV28	TRBJ1-5	TRBD1	.	CASDQGQGAQPQHF	TGTGCCAGCGACCAGGGACAGGGGGCACAGCCCCAGCATTTT
TRBV2	TRBJ2-3	TRBD2	once	CASRFHSGGSWDTQYF	TGTGCCAGCAGATTCCATAGCGGGGGGTCATGGGATACGCAGTATTTT
TRBV2	TRBJ1-1	TRBD1	once	CASRQTGGLTEAFF	TGTGCCAGCAGACAGACAGGGGGCTTAACTGAAGCTTTCTTT
TRBV10-3	TRBJ2-7	TRBD1	.	CAIRAGTASYEQYF	TGTGCCATCAGGGCCGGGACAGCCTCCTACGAGCAGTACTTC
TRBV5-6	TRBJ1-3	.	.	CASSPQGDGNTIYF	TGTGCCAGCAGCCCACAGGGTGATGGAAACACCATATATTTT
TRBV2	TRBJ1-5	.	few	CASGTIGSWPQHF	TGTGCCAGCGGTACTATCGGAAGCTGGCCCCAGCATTTT
TRBV19	TRBJ2-3	TRBD2	.	CASSIGLANTDTQYF	TGTGCCAGTAGTATAGGACTAGCGAACACAGATACGCAGTATTTT
TRBV28	TRBJ2-1	TRBD2	.	CASSSLMAGAYNEQFF	TGTGCCAGCAGTTCCCTTATGGCGGGAGCCTACAATGAGCAGTTCTTC
TRBV27	TRBJ1-3	TRBD1	.	CASSDRAGNTIYF	TGTGCCAGCAGTGACAGGGCTGGAAACACCATATATTTT
TRBV7-9	TRBJ1-1	.	.	CASSLGQTTEAFF	TGTGCCAGCAGCTTGGGCCAGACCACTGAAGCTTTCTTT
TRBV20-1	TRBJ2-7	TRBD1	.	CSASVQGAGTYEQYF	TGCAGTGCTAGTGTACAGGGGGCCGGTACCTACGAGCAGTACTTC
TRBV5-1	TRBJ2-5	TRBD2	once	CASSLAYGGEETQYF	TGCGCCAGCAGCTTGGCCTATGGGGGGGAAGAGACCCAGTACTTC
TRBV18	TRBJ1-5	TRBD1	.	CASSPAVGGGFNQPQHF	TGTGCCAGCTCACCCGCGGTCGGAGGGGGCTTTAATCAGCCCCAGCATTTT
TRBV11-3	TRBJ2-1	.	.	CASSTGLANEQFF	TGTGCCAGCAGCACCGGACTGGCCAATGAGCAGTTCTTC
TRBV7-3	TRBJ1-1	TRBD1	.	CASSPVGTGSEAFF	TGTGCCAGCAGCCCGGTGGGGACAGGGTCTGAAGCTTTCTTT
TRBV19	TRBJ2-3	.	.	CASSKFPGHSTDTQYF	TGTGCCAGTAGTAAGTTCCCGGGACACAGCACAGATACGCAGTATTTT
TRBV14	TRBJ1-6	.	.	CASSQQHDSPRLHF	TGTGCCAGCAGCCAACAACATGACAGTCCTCGCCTCCACTTT
TRBV24-1	TRBJ2-7	.	.	CATSSGSKNEQYF	TGTGCCACCAGTTCAGGAAGTAAAAACGAGCAGTACTTC
TRBV15	TRBJ2-7	TRBD2	.	CATSRYSGGPYEQYF	TGTGCCACCAGCAGATACAGCGGGGGGCCCTACGAGCAGTACTTC
TRBV21-1	TRBJ1-2	.	.	CASRKGRENGGYTF	TGTGCCAGCAGAAAGGGCAGGGAAAATGGCGGCTACACCTTC
TRBV9	TRBJ2-7	TRBD2	.	CASSVGGSLSYEQYF	TGTGCCAGCAGCGTAGGCGGGAGTCTCTCCTACGAGCAGTACTTC
TRBV19	TRBJ1-5	TRBD1	.	CASSAGGITRYQPQHF	TGTGCCAGTAGTGCAGGGGGAATTACTAGGTATCAGCCCCAGCATTTT